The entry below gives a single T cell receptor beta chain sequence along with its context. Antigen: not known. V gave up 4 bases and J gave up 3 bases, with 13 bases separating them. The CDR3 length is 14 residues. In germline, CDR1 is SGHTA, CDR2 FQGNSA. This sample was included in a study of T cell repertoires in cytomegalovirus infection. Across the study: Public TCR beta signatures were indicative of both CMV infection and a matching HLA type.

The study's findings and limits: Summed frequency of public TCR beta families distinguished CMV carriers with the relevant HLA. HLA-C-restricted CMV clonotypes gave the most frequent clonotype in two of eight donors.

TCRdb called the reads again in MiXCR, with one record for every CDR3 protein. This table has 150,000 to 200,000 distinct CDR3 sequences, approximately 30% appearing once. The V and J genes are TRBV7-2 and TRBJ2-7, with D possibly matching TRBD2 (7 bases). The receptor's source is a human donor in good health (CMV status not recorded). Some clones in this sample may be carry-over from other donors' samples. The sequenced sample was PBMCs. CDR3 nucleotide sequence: TGTGCCAGCAGCTCCGGGGGGCGGGACTACGAGCAGTACTTC. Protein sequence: CASSSGGRDYEQYF.